A selection of T cell receptor beta chains follows, all from one sample in a study of T cell changes during pregnancy in multiple sclerosis. The assay was immunoSEQ multiplex PCR, and TCRdb's table has in-frame clones only and misses some. The sample contains tens of thousands of clones, 85% of which appear only once. This sample comprised CD8+ T cells from peripheral blood mononuclear cells, obtained after pregnancy. The receptor set was obtained from a female donor with multiple sclerosis, enrolled in a pregnancy study. The CDR3 runs from the conserved cysteine through the conserved F or W. The order of the fields is V gene, J gene, clone size, D gene, CDR3 DNA, CDR3 protein. The D gene is left open where the match is weak. Rows give clone size only sometimes, using once, few, many, or a class for an expanded clone.

TRBV28,TRBJ2-3,.,.,TGTGCCAGCAGTTTCGTAGGGGCGAGCACAGATACGCAGTATTTT,CASSFVGASTDTQYF
TRBV9,TRBJ1-6,.,.,TGTGCCAGCAGCGCCTGGGAGGTGCCCGTCACCAATTCACCCCTCCACTTT,CASSAWEVPVTNSPLHF
TRBV7-8,TRBJ2-7,.,TRBD1,TGTGCCAGCAGATCCGGGACAGGGATCTCCTACGAGCAGTACTTC,CASRSGTGISYEQYF
TRBV11-2,TRBJ1-4,.,.,TGTGCCAGCAGCTTAAATCCGACAAGGGGTGGAAAACTGTTTTTT,CASSLNPTRGGKLFF
TRBV5-4,TRBJ1-4,once,.,TGTGCCAGCAGCTTACCCGGGAGTGGGATTGAAAAACTGTTTTTT,CASSLPGSGIEKLFF
TRBV10-3,TRBJ1-2,once,.,TGTGCCATCAGGCCCCAGGGAGGGAACTATGGCTACACCTTC,CAIRPQGGNYGYTF
TRBV30,TRBJ1-2,.,TRBD1,TGTGCCTGGAGTGGGGACAGGTCTGGGGGCTACACCTTC,CAWSGDRSGGYTF
TRBV11-3,TRBJ2-5,once,TRBD1,TGTGCCAGCAGCCACCCCCTCCGCCGGGACAGCCAAGAGACCCAGTACTTC,CASSHPLRRDSQETQYF
TRBV10-3,TRBJ1-3,.,TRBD1,TGTGCCATCAGTGGACAGGGGGTTAAGGACACCATATATTTT,CAISGQGVKDTIYF
TRBV2,TRBJ1-5,once,.,TGTGCCAGCAGTGAGGGGCAGGGAAGCCAGCCCCAGCATTTT,CASSEGQGSQPQHF
TRBV6-5,TRBJ2-3,.,TRBD2,TGTGCCAGCAGTTCCTTGATAGCGGGGATCACAGATACGCAGTATTTT,CASSSLIAGITDTQYF
TRBV9,TRBJ2-2,.,TRBD2,TGTGCCAGCAGCGTGGGGGGGAGCACCGGGGAGCTGTTTTTT,CASSVGGSTGELFF
TRBV6-1,TRBJ2-6,.,.,TGTGCCAGCACCCAAGGGGGCTCTGGGGCCAACGTCCTGACTTTC,CASTQGGSGANVLTF
TRBV19,TRBJ2-1,.,.,TGTGCCAGTGGTGGGACTCCCCCCTACAATGAGCAGTTCTTC,CASGGTPPYNEQFF
TRBV4-3,TRBJ1-3,.,TRBD1,TGCGCCAGCAGCCTCGGACAGGGTTCCTCTGGAAACACCATATATTTT,CASSLGQGSSGNTIYF
TRBV4-1,TRBJ2-7,.,.,TGCGCCAGCAGCCAAGAATTCCAGGAAGACAGGCCCAGTTATCACGAGCAGTACTTC,CASSQEFQEDRPSYHEQYF
TRBV19,TRBJ2-6,.,.,TGTGCCAGTAGTCGGTATCAGACAAATCACAGTCGGGCCAACGTCCTGACTTTC,CASSRYQTNHSRANVLTF
TRBV9,TRBJ1-1,.,.,TGTGCCAGCAGCGTTCCCCCGTACACTGAAGCTTTCTTT,CASSVPPYTEAFF
TRBV7-9,TRBJ2-7,.,.,TGTGCCAGCAGCGATAGACAGGCCTACGAGCAGTACTTC,CASSDRQAYEQYF
TRBV16,TRBJ1-2,few,.,TGTGCCAGCAGGGACAGCTACTATGGCTACACCTTC,CASRDSYYGYTF
TRBV6-5,TRBJ1-6,.,TRBD1,TGTGCCAGCAGTAGGACGGACAGGGTCAGTTCACCCCTCCACTTT,CASSRTDRVSSPLHF
TRBV4-1,TRBJ2-7,.,.,TGCGCCAGCAGCCCTGGCGGGGAGCACTACGAGCAGTACTTC,CASSPGGEHYEQYF
TRBV13,TRBJ1-1,.,TRBD1,TGTGCCAGCAGCTTCTTCAGGGGGCGAACTGAAGCTTTCTTT,CASSFFRGRTEAFF
TRBV5-6,TRBJ2-7,.,TRBD2,TGTGCCAGCAGCTCCGGGACTAAGACCTACGAGCAGTACTTC,CASSSGTKTYEQYF
TRBV6-4,TRBJ2-1,.,TRBD2,TGTGCCAGCAGCCGTAGCGGGGGGGCCGGCAATGAGCAGTTCTTC,CASSRSGGAGNEQFF
TRBV4-3,TRBJ2-1,few,.,TGCGCCAGCAGCCAAGATGGGTCTAGCCCTTACAATGAGCAGTTCTTC,CASSQDGSSPYNEQFF
TRBV29-1,TRBJ1-3,.,.,TGCAGCGTTGAAGATCTGGAGGATCCTGGAAACACCATATATTTT,CSVEDLEDPGNTIYF
TRBV7-9,TRBJ1-1,.,.,TGTGCCAGCAGCTTGGGGGGGAGTACTGAAGCTTTCTTT,CASSLGGSTEAFF
TRBV7-9,TRBJ2-5,.,TRBD2,TGTGCCAGCAGCTCCGGGGGGGCCTGGGTTTTAGAGACCCAGTACTTC,CASSSGGAWVLETQYF
TRBV4-2,TRBJ2-1,once,TRBD2,TGTGCCAGCAGCCAAGATGACGGCGGGGGGGCCGGTGAGCAGTTCTTC,CASSQDDGGGAGEQFF
TRBV28,TRBJ1-2,.,.,TGTGCCAGCAGTTTGGCCGATACCTTATCCTTGAACTATGGCTACACCTTC,CASSLADTLSLNYGYTF
TRBV7-8,TRBJ1-2,.,.,TGTGCCAGCAGCTCACTACCAGCAAAGAAGGGCTACACCTTC,CASSSLPAKKGYTF
TRBV6-4,TRBJ2-3,.,TRBD2,TGTGCCAGCAGCCTTAGCGGGGGGAGCCTAGATACGCAGTATTTT,CASSLSGGSLDTQYF
TRBV2,TRBJ1-1,medium-sized,.,TGTGCCAGCAGAGGACAGTTGAACACTGAAGCTTTCTTT,CASRGQLNTEAFF
TRBV28,TRBJ1-2,.,.,TGTGCCAGCAGCTACCCGAATAACTATGGCTACACCTTC,CASSYPNNYGYTF
TRBV9,TRBJ2-3,.,TRBD1,TGTGCCAGCAGCGCTCAGGAGCAGGGGGCGAGTGATACGCAGTATTTT,CASSAQEQGASDTQYF
TRBV4-1,TRBJ2-7,.,.,TGCGCCAGCAGCCAAGTGGAGGCGCAGCCCTACGAGCAGTACTTC,CASSQVEAQPYEQYF
TRBV23-1,TRBJ2-3,.,TRBD2,TGCGCCAGCAGTCAGGCTAATCGCGCGACTAGCAAGACAGATACGCAGTATTTT,CASSQANRATSKTDTQYF
TRBV6-1,TRBJ1-4,.,TRBD1,TGTGCCAGCAGTGAAGATGCAGGGGGGAATGAAAAACTGTTTTTT,CASSEDAGGNEKLFF
TRBV30,TRBJ1-2,.,.,TGTGCCTGGAGTAGAGTGCCTCTCTATGGCTACACCTTC,CAWSRVPLYGYTF
TRBV9,TRBJ2-7,.,.,TGTGCCAGCAGCGAAATGGGGGCCGGAGAGCAGTACTTC,CASSEMGAGEQYF